This passage covers 17 T cell receptor beta chains from one sample sequenced in a study of long-term antiretroviral therapy in people with HIV. Survey level was the resolution at which the v3.0 immunoSEQ assay ran. Sequencing used immunoSEQ multiplex PCR; TCRdb keeps in-frame clones, though not all of them. The sample shows 25,000 to 40,000 clones, roughly 87% of them seen only once. Sequenced here: unsorted PBMCs, sampled 1.1 years after starting antiretroviral therapy. The receptors here all came from a young man with HIV.

This chain joins TRBV5-1 and TRBJ2-2; D unclear. The V end was cut by 0 bases, the J end by 1 base, with 13 bases between. Germline V gene lookup returns CDR1 SGHRS and CDR2 YFSETQ. There are 17 residues in the CDR3. In nucleotides, the CDR3 is TGCGCCAGCAGCTTGGCACAGAGCGCTAGGAACACCGGGGAGCTGTTTTTT. Amino acids: CASSLAQSARNTGELFF. The full variable domain, with the rest looked up from reference TRBV5-1 and TRBJ2-2, is KAGVTQTPRYLIKTRGQQVTLSCSPISGHRSVSWYQQTPGQGLQFLFEYFSETQRNKGNFPGRFSGRQFSNSRSEMNVSTLELGDSALYLCASSLAQSARNTGELFFGEGSRLTVL.

The CDR3 DNA is TGCGCCAGCAGTCCTTCCCCTAATGAAAAACTGTTTTTT. This sequence encodes CASSPSPNEKLFF. The chain recombines TRBV10-2 with TRBJ1-4; no reliable D call. Germline CDR1 and CDR2: WSHSY and SAAADI. The CDR3 is made up of 13 amino acids. Between the trimmed V and J ends, which lost 5 bases and 3 bases, there was a span of 7 bases.

The chain recombines TRBV5-1 with TRBJ2-5; D is undetermined. V lost 0 bases to trimming and J lost 1 base, with 7 bases between them. The CDR3 runs to 14 residues. The V gene's germline CDR1 is SGHRS and CDR2 YFSETQ. The CDR3 reads CASSLVSFQETQYF. In nucleotides, the CDR3 is TGCGCCAGCAGCTTGGTTTCATTCCAAGAGACCCAGTACTTC.

The chain combines TRBV19 with TRBJ2-7; D not resolved. The germline V gene has CDR1 LNHDA and CDR2 SQIVND (reference sequence). V dropped 5 bases and J dropped 1 base, with 18 bases sitting between them. The CDR3 consists of 16 residues. The CDR3 region is CASSPFDPMPSYEQYF. The CDR3 coding sequence is TGTGCCAGTAGTCCCTTCGACCCGATGCCTTCCTACGAGCAGTACTTC.

The rearrangement joins TRBV11-2 to TRBJ2-1; TRBD2 agrees at 9 bases. Germline trimming cut 6 bases from V and 0 bases from J; bases unmatched to any gene: 15. Germline V gives CDR1 SGHAT, CDR2 FQNNGV. There are 19 residues in the CDR3. The CDR3 coding sequence is TGTGCCAGCAGTCCACGGACTAGCGTAACCAGTACCTCCTACAATGAGCAGTTCTTC. It codes for CASSPRTSVTSTSYNEQFF. Supplemented by reference TRBV11-2 and TRBJ2-1, the full variable domain reads EAGVAQSPRYKIIEKRQSVAFWCNPISGHATLYWYQQILGQGPKLLIQFQNNGVVDDSQLPKDRFSAERLKGVDSTLKIQPAKLEDSAVYLCASSPRTSVTSTSYNEQFFGPGTRLTVL.

This chain links TRBV23-1 with TRBJ2-7, with a tentative D call TRBD1 (6 bases). TRBV23-1 is an open reading frame, and its role is uncertain. Trimming cost V 6 bases and J 6 bases, with 15 bases left between them. The CDR3 has 13 amino acids. CDR3 in amino acids: CASRMTGSIEQYF. DNA of the CDR3: TGCGCCAGCAGGATGACAGGTTCGATCGAGCAGTACTTC.

Only one count was recorded for this clone. This rearrangement joins TRBV7-9 to TRBJ1-6, with 10 bases aligning to TRBD1. CDR1 SEHNR and CDR2 FQNEAQ come from the germline V gene (reference sequence). The CDR3 spans 17 residues. The J segment lost 9 bases and the V segment lost 5 bases, leaving 13 bases of the junction unmatched. The CDR3 DNA sequence: TGTGCCAGCAGCCCCTTAACTTCCGGGACAGGGGCTTCACCCCTCCACTTT. The encoded protein is CASSPLTSGTGASPLHF.

This sequence joins TRBV19 and TRBJ2-1; unclear D gene. This CDR3 has 15 residues. V was trimmed by 3 bases and J by 0 bases, leaving 9 bases between them. In germline, CDR1 is LNHDA, CDR2 SQIVND (reference sequence). The CDR3 bases are TGTGCCAGTAGTATCCTCCCACCCTCCTACAATGAGCAGTTCTTC. Its protein is CASSILPPSYNEQFF.

This clone has only a few counts. The chain uses TRBV4-2 and TRBJ2-7, with D unclear. V lost 0 bases to trimming and J lost 6 bases, with 12 bases between them. This CDR3 comprises 14 residues. Germline V gives CDR1 LGHNA, CDR2 YNFKEQ. In DNA form, the CDR3 reads TGTGCCAGCAGCCAAGACTACCGCGAGCGCGAGCAGTACTTC. As protein: CASSQDYREREQYF.

The chain has TRBV10-3 and TRBJ1-4, with no clear D. Germline CDR1 is ENHRY and CDR2 is SYGVKD. The CDR3 loop spans 14 amino acids. V lost 2 bases to trimming and J lost 5 bases, with 9 bases between them. CDR3 region: CAISETGPNEKLFF. CDR3 nucleotide sequence: TGTGCCATCAGTGAGACCGGGCCAAATGAAAAACTGTTTTTT.

This clone was picked up one time. J is TRBJ2-1 and V is TRBV7-9, with 8 bases fitting TRBD2. CDR3 size: 16 residues. The germline CDR1 and CDR2 sequences are SEHNR and FQNEAQ (reference sequence). The junction had 14 bases not matched to a gene; V was cut back by 5 bases and J by 8 bases. CDR3 coding DNA: TGTGCCAGCAGCGCCCCGCTAGCGGGCGGGTTCGATGAGCAGTTCTTC. Translated: CASSAPLAGGFDEQFF.

V gene TRBV5-1 combines with J gene TRBJ1-1; no firm D call. Germline CDR1 is SGHRS and CDR2 is YFSETQ. The V gene lost 6 bases and the J gene lost 4 bases, with 13 bases spanning the gap. The CDR3 has 13 amino acids. The CDR3 here is CASKVSLGTEAFF. Written as DNA, the CDR3 is TGCGCCAGCAAGGTTAGTTTAGGCACTGAAGCTTTCTTT.

This chain joins TRBV9 and TRBJ2-1; D might be TRBD2 (7 bases). Trimming pared 2 bases from V and 2 bases from J, leaving 14 bases between. CDR3 size: 16 residues. Germline V gives CDR1 SGDLS, CDR2 YYNGEE. Here the CDR3 DNA reads TGTGCCAGCAGCGTGGGGGGGGCCGTAGCCTACAATGAGCAGTTCTTC. Its protein product is CASSVGGAVAYNEQFF.

The genes are TRBV25-1 and TRBJ2-2, with no clear D. Per the germline V gene, CDR1 is MGHDK and CDR2 is SYGVNS. The CDR3 totals 15 residues. Deletions cut 1 base from V and 0 bases from J, with 6 bases between. The CDR3 sequence is CASSELRANTGELFF. Written as DNA, the CDR3 is TGTGCCAGCAGTGAATTACGAGCGAACACCGGGGAGCTGTTTTTT. Together with reference TRBV25-1 and TRBJ2-2, the CDR3 gives the full variable domain: EADIYQTPRYLVIGTGKKITLECSQTMGHDKMYWYQQDPGMELHLIHYSYGVNSTEKGDLSSESTVSRIRTEHFPLTLESARPSHTSQYLCASSELRANTGELFFGEGSRLTVL.

This chain links TRBV6-1 with TRBJ2-1; 12 nucleotides line up with TRBD2. The germline gives CDR1 MNHNS, CDR2 SASEGT. The length of the CDR3 is 16 residues. The trim removed 4 bases at V and 1 base at J, leaving 2 bases unmatched. CDR3: CASSVLAGGSYNEQFF. Here the CDR3 DNA reads TGTGCCAGCAGTGTACTAGCGGGGGGTTCCTACAATGAGCAGTTCTTC.

DNA of the CDR3: TGTGCCAGCAGCAAGCCTCCGGGACTAGCGGGAGGGCCAGGGTACGAGCAGTACTTC. Translating gives CASSKPPGLAGGPGYEQYF. This chain uses TRBV21-1 with TRBJ2-7; TRBD2, the table's D call, lacks a check against the DNA. TRBV21-1 is flagged as a pseudogene. The CDR3 sequence is 19 residues long.

V and J are TRBV29-1 and TRBJ1-2; the match to TRBD1 covers 7 bases. Germline CDR1 and CDR2: SQVTM and ANQGSEA. J lost 0 bases, V lost 7 bases, and 5 bases had no gene match. The CDR3 spans 13 residues. CDR3 in amino acids: CSARGDSNYGYTF. The CDR3, as DNA: TGCAGCGCCAGGGGGGATTCTAACTATGGCTACACCTTC.